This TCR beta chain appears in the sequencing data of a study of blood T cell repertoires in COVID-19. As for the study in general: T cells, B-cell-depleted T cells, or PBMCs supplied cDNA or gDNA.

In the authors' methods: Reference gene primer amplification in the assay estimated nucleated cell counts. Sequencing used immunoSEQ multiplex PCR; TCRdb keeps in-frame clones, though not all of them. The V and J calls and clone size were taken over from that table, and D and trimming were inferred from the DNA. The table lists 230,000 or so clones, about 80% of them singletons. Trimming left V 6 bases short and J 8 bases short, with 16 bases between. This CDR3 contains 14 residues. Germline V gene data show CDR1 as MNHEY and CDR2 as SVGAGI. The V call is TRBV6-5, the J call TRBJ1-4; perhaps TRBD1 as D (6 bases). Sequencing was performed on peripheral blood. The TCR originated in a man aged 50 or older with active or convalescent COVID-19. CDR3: CASRPGGREEKLFF. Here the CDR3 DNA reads TGTGCCAGCAGACCGGGGGGGCGGGAGGAAAAACTGTTTTTT.